This TCR beta chain is from a study of T cell responses to AZD1222 COVID-19 vaccine. Study-wide results and limits: Repertoires were obtained solely post-peak T cell response. It should be noted that donors were predominantly white British and more often female, and clonal diversity was possibly underestimated.

Germline CDR1 SGDLS, CDR2 YYNGEE. J was trimmed by 7 bases and V by 7 bases; bases with no gene match: 14. This CDR3 region has 16 residues. This table comes from immunoSEQ multiplex PCR, and its TCRdb copy is limited to in-frame clones, with some not included. Of 46,000 or so clones listed, roughly 80% are singletons. This clone was observed a single time. Its specificity is not known. The receptor comes from an adult in good health. This chain connects TRBV9 to TRBJ2-2; 9 positions agree with TRBD2. Source: peripheral blood, taken on day 0 of AZD1222 vaccination. CDR3 residues: CASARIAGVPGGELFF. CDR3 nucleotides: TGTGCCAGCGCCCGTATAGCGGGGGTCCCCGGCGGGGAGCTGTTTTTT.